Included here is one T cell receptor beta chain sequence, with context. The target antigen is unknown. No conserved phenylalanine or tryptophan is present at the end of the CDR3, so a read error is the likely explanation. These data originate in a study of tumor and adjacent non-tumor tissue in lung cancer. Findings and limits, study-wide: Tumor tissue had significantly higher TCR diversity than normal lung.

The template was RNA from unsorted bulk tissue. Distant lung tissue was collected more than 3 cm away from the tumor edge. TCRbeta libraries were built with three rounds of nested PCR, modified from ARM-PCR. Via MiXCR, TCRdb re-called the multiplex PCR reads, giving one row per CDR3 protein. This sample has 60,000 to 80,000 distinct CDR3 sequences, with nearly 70% found just once. CDR1 and CDR2 from the germline V gene are SQVTM and ANQGSEA. This CDR3 is built from 14 residues. The ends lost 8 bases at V and 8 bases at J; junction bases unmatched: 13. The sample was distant non-tumor lung tissue. The TCR originated in a woman between 50 and 59 years old with non-small cell lung cancer. J is TRBJ2-1 and V is TRBV29-1; TRBD1 agrees at 9 bases. The CDR3 loop is CSLLLGQGGHEQFI. CDR3 DNA sequence: TGCAGCCTTCTTTTGGGACAGGGTGGTCATGAGCAGTTCATC.